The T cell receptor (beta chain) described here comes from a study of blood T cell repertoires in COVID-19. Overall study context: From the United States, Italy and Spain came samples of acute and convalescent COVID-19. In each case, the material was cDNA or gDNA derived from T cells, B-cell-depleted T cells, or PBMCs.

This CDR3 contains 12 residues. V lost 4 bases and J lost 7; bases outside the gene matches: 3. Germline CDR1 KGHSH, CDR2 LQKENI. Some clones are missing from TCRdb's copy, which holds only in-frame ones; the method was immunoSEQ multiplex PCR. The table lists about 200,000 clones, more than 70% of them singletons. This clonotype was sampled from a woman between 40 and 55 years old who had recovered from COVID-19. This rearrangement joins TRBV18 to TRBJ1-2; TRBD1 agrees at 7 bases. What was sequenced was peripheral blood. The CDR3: CASSRQGGGYTF. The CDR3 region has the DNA TGTGCCAGCTCACGACAGGGAGGTGGCTACACCTTC. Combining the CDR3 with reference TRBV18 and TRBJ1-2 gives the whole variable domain NAGVMQNPRHLVRRRGQEARLRCSPMKGHSHVYWYRQLPEEGLKFMVYLQKENIIDESGMPKERFSAEFPKEGPSILRIQQVVRGDSAAYFCASSRQGGGYTFGSGTRLTVV.